A selection of T cell receptor beta chains follows, all from one sample in a study of blood T cell repertoires in COVID-19. Method: immunoSEQ multiplex PCR; TCRdb's copy keeps in-frame clones and lacks some. The sample contains roughly 260,000 clones, 75% to 95% of which appear only once. The material sequenced was PBMCs or T cells enriched from blood (not recorded which). All receptors derive from a woman under 30 who had recovered from COVID-19. CDR3s include the opening cysteine and the closing phenylalanine or tryptophan. A D gene is named only where the DNA matches it firmly. Clone size is given for some rows only: seen once, a few or many times, or a class if the clone is expanded.

cdr3_nt cdr3_aa v_call clone_size j_call cdr3_length d_call
TGTGCCAGCAGCCCCTTAACTAGCGGGGGACCTGAGCAGTTCTTC CASSPLTSGGPEQFF TRBV5-6 . TRBJ2-1 15 TRBD2
TGTGCCAGCAGCTACACAGTGAACACTGAAGCTTTCTTT CASSYTVNTEAFF TRBV7-2 . TRBJ1-1 13 .
TGTGCCAGCAGCCCCCGAGGGTCGCCACCCCTCCACTTT CASSPRGSPPLHF TRBV13 . TRBJ1-6 13 .
TGCAGCGTTGACAGGGGATATGGCTACACCTTC CSVDRGYGYTF TRBV29-1 . TRBJ1-2 11 .
TGTGCCAGCAGTTTGCGAGATATCTCTGGAAACACCATATATTTT CASSLRDISGNTIYF TRBV6-5 . TRBJ1-3 15 .
TGTGCCAGCACCTTGGGGACAGGGGTATCTGGAAACACCATATATTTT CASTLGTGVSGNTIYF TRBV28 . TRBJ1-3 16 TRBD1
TGCGCCAGCAGCTCTGGACTAGCGAGGACAGATACGCAGTATTTT CASSSGLARTDTQYF TRBV5-1 . TRBJ2-3 15 TRBD2
TGTGCCAGCAGCGTAGTTCTAGCGGGAGAGTTTGGCACAGATACGCAGTATTTT CASSVVLAGEFGTDTQYF TRBV9 . TRBJ2-3 18 TRBD2
TGTGCCACCCGGGACAGGGATGATGGCTACACCTTC CATRDRDDGYTF TRBV19 . TRBJ1-2 12 TRBD1
TGTGCCAGCAGCGGGGGCCCGAACACCGGGGAGCTGTTTTTT CASSGGPNTGELFF TRBV9 . TRBJ2-2 14 .
TGCAGCGCCCCCCCCAACGGGGGCTACAATGAGCAGTTCTTC CSAPPNGGYNEQFF TRBV29-1 . TRBJ2-1 14 .
TGTGCCAGTAGCAACTCAGGGGGGGAGCAGTACTTC CASSNSGGEQYF TRBV19 . TRBJ2-7 12 .
TGTGCCAGCAGCTTTGCGTTGAGCACTGAAGCTTTCTTT CASSFALSTEAFF TRBV7-9 . TRBJ1-1 13 .
TGCGCCAGCAGCTTGGTCCCGGGACAGGGTCAACAGGAAAAACTGTTTTTT CASSLVPGQGQQEKLFF TRBV5-1 . TRBJ1-4 17 TRBD1
TGTGCCAGCGGCCCGGGAATTGGGCCCGGGGCCAACGTCCTGACTTTC CASGPGIGPGANVLTF TRBV7-3 once TRBJ2-6 16 .
TGTGCCAGCAGCTTGACAGGGGAGGATGGCTACACCTTC CASSLTGEDGYTF TRBV5-4 . TRBJ1-2 13 TRBD1
TGTGCCAGCTCACCACGAGGCGGCAATGAAAAACTGTTTTTT CASSPRGGNEKLFF TRBV18 . TRBJ1-4 14 .
TGTGCCAGCGTTATTAGCGGGAGCCACAATGAGCAGTTCTTC CASVISGSHNEQFF TRBV19 . TRBJ2-1 14 TRBD2
TGTGCCAGCAGCGTCAATTGGGCGAACACTGAAGCTTTCTTT CASSVNWANTEAFF TRBV9 . TRBJ1-1 14 .
TGTGCCACCAGAGGGCGGGACGGCCTCAACACCGGGGAGCTGTTTTTT CATRGRDGLNTGELFF TRBV24-1 medium-sized TRBJ2-2 16 .
TGCGCCAGCAGCCTGACAGGGGACTATGGCTACACCTTC CASSLTGDYGYTF TRBV4-1 . TRBJ1-2 13 TRBD1
TGTGCCAGCAGTCTAGACAGGAAACGCCTGAACACTGAAGCTTTCTTT CASSLDRKRLNTEAFF TRBV27 once TRBJ1-1 16 .
TGTGCCAGCAGCGTAGCGGGTTACGACACCGGGGAGCTGTTTTTT CASSVAGYDTGELFF TRBV9 . TRBJ2-2 15 .
TGTGCCAGCAAAGCCCCCCGGACAGAGCAGTACTTC CASKAPRTEQYF TRBV7-9 . TRBJ2-7 12 .
TGTGCCAGCTCTCCGGACAGGGCTAACACTGAAGCTTTCTTT CASSPDRANTEAFF TRBV18 . TRBJ1-1 14 TRBD1
TGTGCCAGCAGTCGGACAGGGCTCTACGAGCAGTACTTC CASSRTGLYEQYF TRBV28 once TRBJ2-7 13 TRBD1
TGTGCCAGCTCACCACCGGCGGGAACCTACGAGCAGTACTTC CASSPPAGTYEQYF TRBV18 . TRBJ2-7 14 .